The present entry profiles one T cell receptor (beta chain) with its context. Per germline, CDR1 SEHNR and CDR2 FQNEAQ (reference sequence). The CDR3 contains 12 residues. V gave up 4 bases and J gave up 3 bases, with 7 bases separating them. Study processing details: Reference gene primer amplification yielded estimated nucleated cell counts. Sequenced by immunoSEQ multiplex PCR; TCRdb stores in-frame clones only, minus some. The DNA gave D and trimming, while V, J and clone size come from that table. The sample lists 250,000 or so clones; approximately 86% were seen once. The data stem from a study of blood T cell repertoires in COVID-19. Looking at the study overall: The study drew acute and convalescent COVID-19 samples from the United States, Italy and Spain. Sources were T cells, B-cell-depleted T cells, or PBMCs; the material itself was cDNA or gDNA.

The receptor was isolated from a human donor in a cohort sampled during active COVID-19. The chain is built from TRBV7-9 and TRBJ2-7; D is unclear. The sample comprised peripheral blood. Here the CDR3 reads CASSSEFYEQYF. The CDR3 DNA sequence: TGTGCCAGCAGCTCAGAATTCTACGAGCAGTACTTC.